The 28 T cell receptor beta chains below all came from one sample that was sequenced in a study of blood T cell repertoires in COVID-19. Sequenced by immunoSEQ multiplex PCR; TCRdb stores in-frame clones only, minus some. Of tens of thousands of clones listed, 90% to 95% were seen once; the top ten hold around 8%. The sequencing input was peripheral blood. These receptors were taken from a human donor in a cohort sampled during active COVID-19.

This sequence joins TRBV4-3 and TRBJ2-1; 9 bases match TRBD2. V lost 3 bases and J lost 10; bases outside the gene matches: 10. The CDR3 contains 15 residues. Germline lookup yields CDR1 LGHNA and CDR2 YSLEER. The CDR3: CASSHRGGGVREQFF. In DNA, the CDR3 is TGCGCCAGCAGCCATCGGGGCGGGGGGGTGCGCGAGCAGTTCTTC.

The rearrangement uses TRBV9 and TRBJ2-7, with D maybe TRBD1 (5 bases). V lost 0 bases to trimming and J lost 3 bases, with 16 bases between them. The CDR3 covers 16 residues. Looked up from germline, CDR1 is SGDLS and CDR2 is YYNGEE. CDR3 DNA: TGTGCCAGCAGCGTAGGGGGCGGTTCCCAACGCTACGAGCAGTACTTC. Its translation is CASSVGGGSQRYEQYF.

This sequence joins TRBV4-2 and TRBJ2-7; TRBD2 matches 9 bases. Germline V lookup: CDR1 LGHNA, CDR2 YNFKEQ. With 0 bases clipped from V and 3 bases from J, the junction kept 3 bases outside the gene matches. The CDR3 has 15 residues. CDR3 loop: CASSQETSGGYEQYF. The CDR3, as DNA: TGTGCCAGCAGCCAAGAGACTAGCGGAGGCTACGAGCAGTACTTC.

The chain links TRBV2 to TRBJ1-1, with TRBD1 as a possible D gene (6 bases). The germline V and J ends were trimmed by 6 bases and 2 bases, with 19 bases remaining between them. Per germline, CDR1 SNHLY and CDR2 FYNNEI. The CDR3 sequence is 16 residues long. The CDR3 region is CASRESGHTFNTEAFF. CDR3 bases: TGTGCCAGCAGGGAGTCGGGACACACTTTTAACACTGAAGCTTTCTTT.

V gene TRBV6-6 combines with J gene TRBJ2-7, with TRBD2 matching 7 bases. J gave up 2 bases and V 2 bases, and 3 bases lay outside the gene matches. Germline V gene sequence: CDR1 MNHNY, CDR2 SVGAGI (reference sequence). CDR3 length equals 14 residues. Written as DNA, the CDR3 is TGTGCCAGCAGTTACGAGCGGGATACCTACGAGCAGTACTTC. Translation gives CASSYERDTYEQYF.

The V call is TRBV5-6, the J call TRBJ1-6; 8 bases are a match to TRBD1. The CDR3 consists of 16 residues. V gave up 3 bases and J gave up 6 bases; unmatched junction bases: 8. Germline V gene lookup returns CDR1 SGHDT and CDR2 YYEEEE. The CDR3 region is CASSWGGTGSNSPLHF. DNA for the CDR3: TGTGCCAGCAGCTGGGGGGGGACAGGATCTAATTCACCCCTCCACTTT.

The rearrangement uses TRBV24-1 and TRBJ1-5; perhaps TRBD1 as D (6 bases). This CDR3 contains 13 residues. Per germline, CDR1 KGHDR and CDR2 SFDVKD. The germline V and J ends were trimmed by 1 base and 6 bases, with 6 bases remaining between them. Here the CDR3 reads CATSDLGGQPQHF. The CDR3 DNA is TGTGCCACCAGTGATTTAGGGGGTCAGCCCCAGCATTTT.

The chain employs TRBV9 and TRBJ1-1, with 7 positions matching TRBD1. The germline V gene encodes CDR1 SGDLS and CDR2 YYNGEE. The CDR3 runs to 14 residues. The ends lost 4 bases at V and 6 bases at J; junction bases unmatched: 9. CDR3 in DNA: TGTGCCAGCAGCCCCCAGACAGGGCCTCCTGAAGCTTTCTTT. Translation gives CASSPQTGPPEAFF.

V usage is TRBV12-2 and J usage is TRBJ2-1; the table's D gene call, TRBD1, was not cross checked with the DNA. TRBV12-2 is given as a pseudogene. The CDR3 is 15 amino acids. The CDR3 sequence is CASRLAYNPSGEQFF. The CDR3 DNA reads TGTGCAAGTCGCTTAGCGTATAACCCCTCAGGTGAGCAGTTCTTC.

This chain connects TRBV3-1 (or the pseudogene TRBV3-2) to TRBJ1-5; possible D gene TRBD1, 6 bases. Trimming removed 1 base from V and 9 bases from J, with 13 bases in between. The V gene's germline CDR1 is LGHDT and CDR2 YNNKEL (reference sequence). The length of the CDR3 is 14 residues. The CDR3 nucleotides are TGTGCCAGCAGCCAAGGGCGACAGGTAAGGCCCCAGCATTTT. As protein: CASSQGRQVRPQHF.

The V gene is TRBV29-1, the J gene TRBJ2-7, with a tentative D call TRBD2 (7 bases). V lost 6 bases to trimming and J lost 2 bases, with 14 bases between them. CDR3 length equals 13 residues. In germline, CDR1 is SQVTM, CDR2 ANQGSEA. CDR3 amino acids: CSVDLGGAYEQYF. CDR3 nucleotides: TGCAGCGTCGATCTAGGGGGGGCCTACGAGCAGTACTTC.

CDR3 bases: TGTGCCTGGATGACGGGTGGAGTTGGCTACACCTTC. Its protein product is CAWMTGGVGYTF. The rearrangement links TRBV30 to TRBJ1-2; D is unclear. The ends were cut back, 4 bases at V and 7 bases at J, with 13 bases in the middle. The CDR3 sequence is 12 residues long. Germline CDR1 reads GTSNPN; CDR2 reads SVGIG (reference sequence).

The chain recombines TRBV12-3 or TRBV12-4 with TRBJ2-7, with D maybe TRBD2 (6 bases). This CDR3 contains 13 residues. Trimming left V 1 base short and J 6 bases short, with 10 bases between. CDR3 loop: CASSLGRGGEQYF. Written as DNA, the CDR3 is TGTGCCAGCAGTTTAGGGCGGGGCGGCGAGCAGTACTTC.

The CDR3 sequence is CASSSGMTGNTEAFF. The CDR3 nucleotides are TGTGCCAGCAGTTCAGGGATGACTGGGAACACTGAAGCTTTCTTT. The rearrangement links TRBV27 to TRBJ1-1, with TRBD1 as a possible D gene (5 bases). The V gene lost 4 bases and the J gene lost 1 base, with 13 bases spanning the gap. CDR3 length equals 15 residues. Germline V CDR1 and CDR2: MNHEY, SMNVEV (reference sequence).

This rearrangement joins TRBV29-1 to TRBJ1-3; D uncertain. The CDR3 has 11 amino acids. Trimming shortened V by 6 bases and J by 0 bases, and 3 bases separated the two germline ends. The germline V gene encodes CDR1 SQVTM and CDR2 ANQGSEA. The CDR3 bases are TGCAGCGTCGGCTCTGGAAACACCATATATTTT. This codes for CSVGSGNTIYF.

V and J are TRBV7-2 and TRBJ1-4; D unresolved. V gave up 2 bases and J gave up 3 bases, with 10 bases separating them. This CDR3 has 15 residues. Germline V gene data show CDR1 as SGHTA and CDR2 as FQGNSA. Here the CDR3 DNA reads TGTGCCAGCAGCTTAAGAGGGTCGGCTAATGAAAAACTGTTTTTT. Its protein is CASSLRGSANEKLFF.

This clone was seen more than once but under ten times. The chain recombines TRBV11-2 with TRBJ2-7, with TRBD1 as a possible D gene (7 bases). Germline-derived CDR1 and CDR2 are SGHAT and FQNNGV. The CDR3 length is 14 residues. With 3 bases removed from V and 7 bases from J, the gap between germline ends came to 16 bases. The CDR3 reads CASSFHTGAGEQYF. The CDR3 DNA reads as TGTGCCAGCAGCTTCCATACAGGGGCGGGGGAGCAGTACTTC.

This sequence joins TRBV5-4 and TRBJ2-7; 8 nucleotides line up with TRBD2. The CDR3 is 16 residues long. With 0 bases clipped from V and 0 bases from J, the junction kept 5 bases outside the gene matches. Germline CDR1 SGHNT, CDR2 YYREEE (reference sequence). CDR3 sequence reads: CASSLDLAGTSYEQYF. As DNA, the CDR3 is TGTGCCAGCAGCTTGGACCTAGCGGGTACCTCCTACGAGCAGTACTTC.

V gene TRBV9 combines with J gene TRBJ1-1, with D tentatively TRBD1 (6 bases). The length of the CDR3 is 16 residues. Between the trimmed V and J ends, which lost 1 base and 0 bases, there was a span of 13 bases. Germline V gene data show CDR1 as SGDLS and CDR2 as YYNGEE. CDR3 nucleotides: TGTGCCAGCAGCGTATCACGGGGGGCCCTGAACACTGAAGCTTTCTTT. As protein: CASSVSRGALNTEAFF.

This clone has only a few counts. The rearrangement joins TRBV11-2 to TRBJ2-7, with D possibly TRBD1 on 7 matching bases. V lost 1 base, J lost 0 bases, and 16 bases lay in between. This CDR3 has 17 residues. The germline V gene has CDR1 SGHAT and CDR2 FQNNGV. CDR3 nucleotides: TGTGCCAGCAGCTTAGGGGTTCGGCAGGGGGGCTCCTACGAGCAGTACTTC. The encoded protein is CASSLGVRQGGSYEQYF. Supplemented by reference TRBV11-2 and TRBJ2-7, the full variable domain reads EAGVAQSPRYKIIEKRQSVAFWCNPISGHATLYWYQQILGQGPKLLIQFQNNGVVDDSQLPKDRFSAERLKGVDSTLKIQPAKLEDSAVYLCASSLGVRQGGSYEQYFGPGTRLTVT.

The chain recombines TRBV19 with TRBJ2-7; D possibly corresponds to TRBD2 (6 bases). This CDR3 contains 14 residues. V lost 1 base, J lost 6 bases, and 13 bases lay in between. Germline CDR1 LNHDA, CDR2 SQIVND (reference sequence). Here the CDR3 DNA reads TGTGCCAGTAGTATAGGGGCGGGGTCGGTCGAGCAGTACTTC. It codes for CASSIGAGSVEQYF.

The chain couples TRBV25-1 to TRBJ1-1; unclear D gene. CDR3 size: 15 residues. Trimming pared 2 bases from V and 0 bases from J, leaving 10 bases between. Germline V gene sequence: CDR1 MGHDK, CDR2 SYGVNS. CDR3 in DNA: TGTGCCAGCAGTGAAAGCCCAGGTTTGAACACTGAAGCTTTCTTT. It codes for CASSESPGLNTEAFF.

This chain uses TRBV19 with TRBJ1-5, with 12 nucleotides matching TRBD1. Looked up from germline, CDR1 is LNHDA and CDR2 is SQIVND (reference sequence). J was trimmed by 3 bases and V by 4 bases; bases with no gene match: 1. This CDR3 contains 15 residues. In DNA form, the CDR3 reads TGTGCCAGTAGTAGGGACAGGGGGCCCAATCAGCCCCAGCATTTT. This translates into CASSRDRGPNQPQHF.

The CDR3 here is CASSRDSYEQYF. CDR3 sequence (DNA): TGTGCCAGCAGTCGGGACTCCTACGAGCAGTACTTC. The chain couples TRBV9 to TRBJ2-7, with D maybe TRBD2 (5 bases). V dropped 5 bases and J dropped 0 bases, with 6 bases sitting between them. The CDR3 sequence is 12 residues long. Per the germline V gene, CDR1 is SGDLS and CDR2 is YYNGEE.

This sequence joins TRBV24-1 and TRBJ1-1, with a tentative D call TRBD1 (5 bases). The length of the CDR3 is 14 residues. The V gene lost 1 base and the J gene lost 10 bases, with 15 bases spanning the gap. In germline, CDR1 is KGHDR, CDR2 SFDVKD. The CDR3 bases are TGTGCCACCAGTGATTTTGGCTTAGGGAGGGGAGCTTTCTTT. Translating it yields CATSDFGLGRGAFF.

CDR3 nucleotides: TGTGCCAGCAGTTTATCAGCCTTTGGGAAAACAGGGCGAGAGACCCAGTACTTC. Its translation is CASSLSAFGKTGRETQYF. The V and J genes are TRBV28 and TRBJ2-5; tentative D call: TRBD1 (6 bases). The V end lost 1 base, the J end lost 4 bases, and 22 bases lay between the germline ends. The CDR3 is 18 residues long. Germline V gene data show CDR1 as MDHEN and CDR2 as SYDVKM.

J is TRBJ1-6 and V is TRBV7-8; TRBD1 matches at 7 bases. Germline CDR1 SGHVS, CDR2 FQNEAQ. The CDR3 is 15 amino acids. V dropped 1 base and J dropped 8; count of bases not matched to a gene: 5. DNA of the CDR3: TGTGCCAGCAGCTTAGAGACAGGGAGATATTCACCCCTCCACTTT. As protein: CASSLETGRYSPLHF.

This chain's CDR3 is CAISREDYGYTF. The CDR3, as DNA: TGTGCCATCAGTCGGGAGGACTATGGCTACACCTTC. The V gene is TRBV10-3, the J gene TRBJ1-2; no clear D. Germline V lookup: CDR1 ENHRY, CDR2 SYGVKD. V was cut by 5 bases and J by 3 bases, with 7 bases left in between. The CDR3 consists of 12 residues.